Listed below are T cell receptor beta chains from one sample, sequenced in a study of T cell repertoires in cytomegalovirus infection. TCRdb called the reads again in MiXCR, with one record for every CDR3 protein. The sample consists of roughly 730,000 distinct CDR3 sequences, roughly a third of them appearing once. The antigens these receptors bind are not known. Sequenced material: cultured PBMCs, taken from culture after CMV antigen stimulation. These receptors were collected from a human donor in good health (CMV status not recorded). Some clones in this sample may be carry-over from other donors' samples. Both conserved end residues are part of each CDR3. Each record gives: clone size, CDR3 length, D gene, J gene, V gene, CDR3 protein, CDR3 DNA. A D gene is named only where the DNA matches it firmly. Clone size, where shown, is once, few, many, or a class for clones that have expanded.

size: few; length: 18; D: TRBD2; J: TRBJ2-1; V: TRBV11-2; CDR3: CASSDYRSGGRSYNEQFF; DNA: TGTGCCAGCAGCGACTATAGGAGCGGGGGACGCTCCTACAATGAGCAGTTCTTC
size: few; length: 15; D: .; J: TRBJ2-4; V: TRBV5-6; CDR3: CASSFRAGAKNIQYF; DNA: TGTGCCAGCAGCTTCAGGGCTGGGGCCAAAAACATTCAGTACTTC
size: .; length: 11; D: .; J: TRBJ2-5; V: TRBV2; CDR3: CASEQGETQYF; DNA: TGTGCCAGCGAACAGGGAGAGACCCAGTACTTC
size: .; length: 11; D: .; J: TRBJ2-1; V: TRBV30; CDR3: CAWSVMDEQFF; DNA: TGTGCCTGGAGTGTAATGGATGAGCAGTTCTTC
size: .; length: 13; D: .; J: TRBJ1-2; V: TRBV7-8; CDR3: CASSPRGFYGYTF; DNA: TGTGCCAGCAGCCCCCGTGGTTTCTATGGCTACACCTTC
size: .; length: 17; D: TRBD2; J: TRBJ2-3; V: TRBV19; CDR3: CASSIRGSGRATDTQYF; DNA: TGTGCCAGTAGTATAAGAGGTAGCGGGAGGGCGACAGATACGCAGTATTTT
size: .; length: 16; D: .; J: TRBJ2-3; V: TRBV10-3; CDR3: CAISHPTGRRADTQYF; DNA: TGTGCCATCAGTCATCCGACAGGTCGGCGCGCAGATACGCAGTATTTT
size: many; length: 16; D: TRBD2; J: TRBJ2-1; V: TRBV5-1; CDR3: CASSLDLAGTYNEQFF; DNA: TGTGCCAGCAGCTTAGACCTAGCGGGGACCTACAATGAGCAGTTCTTC
size: .; length: 14; D: TRBD2; J: TRBJ2-5; V: TRBV19; CDR3: CASKRAGGVETQYF; DNA: TGTGCCTCAAAAAGGGCGGGGGGCGTGGAGACCCAGTACTTC
size: .; length: 14; D: .; J: TRBJ2-1; V: TRBV9; CDR3: CASSVFPGYNEQFF; DNA: TGTGCCAGCAGCGTTTTCCCGGGGTACAATGAGCAGTTCTTC
size: few; length: 15; D: TRBD1; J: TRBJ2-5; V: TRBV20-1; CDR3: CSASPGQGFQETQYF; DNA: TGCAGTGCTAGCCCGGGACAGGGGTTCCAAGAGACCCAGTACTTC
size: .; length: 14; D: TRBD2; J: TRBJ2-3; V: TRBV19; CDR3: CASTHSGGAYTQYF; DNA: TGTGCCAGTACCCATAGCGGGGGGGCCTATACGCAGTATTTT
size: many; length: 13; D: TRBD1; J: TRBJ1-5; V: TRBV27; CDR3: CASSDREDQPQHF; DNA: TGTGCCAGCAGTGACAGGGAGGATCAGCCCCAGCATTTT
size: .; length: 15; D: .; J: TRBJ2-3; V: TRBV20-1; CDR3: CSARKGSAIADTQYF; DNA: TGCAGTGCTAGAAAGGGAAGCGCTATTGCGGATACGCAGTATTTT
size: .; length: 14; D: .; J: TRBJ1-1; V: TRBV6-2/TRBV6-3; CDR3: CASLLNLANTEAFF; DNA: TGTGCCAGCCTCTTAAACCTGGCAAACACTGAAGCTTTCTTT
size: .; length: 17; D: TRBD1; J: TRBJ2-7; V: TRBV28; CDR3: CASSFYLGQGSSYEQYF; DNA: TGTGCCAGCAGTTTCTACCTGGGACAGGGGAGCTCCTACGAGCAGTACTTC
size: .; length: 15; D: TRBD1; J: TRBJ2-1; V: TRBV7-1; CDR3: CASSSGQGWDNEQFF; DNA: TGTGCCAGCAGCTCGGGACAGGGTTGGGACAATGAGCAGTTCTTC
size: few; length: 15; D: .; J: TRBJ1-2; V: TRBV7-2; CDR3: CASSFRAAANYGYTF; DNA: TGTGCCAGCAGCTTTCGGGCGGCGGCTAACTATGGCTACACCTTC
size: .; length: 13; D: .; J: TRBJ1-1; V: TRBV30; CDR3: CARKGGSHTEAFF; DNA: TGTGCCCGAAAGGGGGGGTCTCACACTGAAGCTTTCTTT
size: .; length: 11; D: .; J: TRBJ2-1; V: TRBV11-2; CDR3: CASSLNREQFF; DNA: TGTGCCAGCAGCCTAAATCGGGAGCAGTTCTTC
size: .; length: 14; D: .; J: TRBJ2-3; V: TRBV7-8; CDR3: CASSFLQGKDTQYF; DNA: TGTGCCAGCAGCTTTCTCCAGGGAAAAGATACGCAGTATTTT
size: .; length: 19; D: .; J: TRBJ2-1; V: TRBV24-1; CDR3: CATRCSCRGDKVNYNEQFF; DNA: TGTGCCACCCGATGTAGCTGCAGGGGGGACAAGGTAAACTACAATGAGCAGTTCTTC
size: .; length: 15; D: TRBD1; J: TRBJ2-1; V: TRBV2; CDR3: CASSYRGTSYNEQFF; DNA: TGTGCCAGCAGTTACAGGGGGACGTCCTACAATGAGCAGTTCTTC
size: .; length: 16; D: .; J: TRBJ1-2; V: TRBV19; CDR3: CASSTPGGPPNYGYTF; DNA: TGTGCCAGTAGTACCCCCGGGGGCCCCCCTAACTATGGCTACACCTTC
size: .; length: 15; D: .; J: TRBJ2-6; V: TRBV5-1; CDR3: CASSYLTGGANVLTF; DNA: TGCGCCAGCAGCTACTTGACAGGAGGGGCCAACGTCCTGACTTTC
size: few; length: 14; D: .; J: TRBJ2-2; V: TRBV12-3/TRBV12-4; CDR3: CASSFLQGTGELFF; DNA: TGTGCCAGCAGTTTTCTACAAGGGACCGGGGAGCTGTTTTTT
size: .; length: 17; D: .; J: TRBJ1-5; V: TRBV19; CDR3: CASSIGQAGVSNQPQHF; DNA: TGTGCCAGTAGTATAGGTCAAGCAGGGGTCAGCAATCAGCCCCAGCATTTT
size: few; length: 14; D: .; J: TRBJ1-2; V: TRBV4-1; CDR3: CASSQGGDAYGYTF; DNA: TGCGCCAGCAGCCAAGGAGGGGACGCATATGGCTACACCTTC
size: .; length: 15; D: .; J: TRBJ2-1; V: TRBV12-3/TRBV12-4; CDR3: CASSPRDTNLGEQFF; DNA: TGTGCCAGCAGCCCCCGGGACACTAACCTGGGAGAGCAGTTCTTC
size: .; length: 15; D: .; J: TRBJ2-1; V: TRBV6-2/TRBV6-3; CDR3: CASSYSAGSYNEQFF; DNA: TGTGCCAGCAGTTACTCGGCGGGATCCTACAATGAGCAGTTCTTC
size: .; length: 15; D: .; J: TRBJ2-5; V: TRBV7-2; CDR3: CASSSTPADFETQYF; DNA: TGTGCCAGCAGCTCGACCCCCGCTGACTTCGAGACTCAGTACTTC